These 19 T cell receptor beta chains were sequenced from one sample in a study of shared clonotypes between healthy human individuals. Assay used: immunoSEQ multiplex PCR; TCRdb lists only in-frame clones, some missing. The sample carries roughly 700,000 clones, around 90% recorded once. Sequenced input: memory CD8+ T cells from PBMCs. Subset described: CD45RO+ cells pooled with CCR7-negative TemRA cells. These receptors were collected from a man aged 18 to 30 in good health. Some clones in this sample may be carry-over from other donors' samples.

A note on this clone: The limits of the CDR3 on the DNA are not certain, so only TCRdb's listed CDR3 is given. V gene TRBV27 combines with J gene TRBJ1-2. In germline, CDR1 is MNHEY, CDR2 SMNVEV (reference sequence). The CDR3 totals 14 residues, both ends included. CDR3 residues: CASSSSDGPYGYTF.

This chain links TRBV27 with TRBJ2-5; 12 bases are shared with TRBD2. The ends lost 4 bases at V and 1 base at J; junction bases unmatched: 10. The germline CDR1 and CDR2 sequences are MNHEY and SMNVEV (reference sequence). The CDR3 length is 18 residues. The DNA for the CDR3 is TGTGCCAGCAGTTCCGGGACTAGCGGGTCGTTGGGCCAAGAGACCCAGTACTTC. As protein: CASSSGTSGSLGQETQYF.

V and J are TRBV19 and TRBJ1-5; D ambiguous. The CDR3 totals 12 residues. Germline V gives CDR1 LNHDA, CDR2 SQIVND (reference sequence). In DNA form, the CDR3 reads TGTGCTGTAAAGGAGGGCAATCAGCCCCAGCATTTT. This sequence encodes CAVKEGNQPQHF.

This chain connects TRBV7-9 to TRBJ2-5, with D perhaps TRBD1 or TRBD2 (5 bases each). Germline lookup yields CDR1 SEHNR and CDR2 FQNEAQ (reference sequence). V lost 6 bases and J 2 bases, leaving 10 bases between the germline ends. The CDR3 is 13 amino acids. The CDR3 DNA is TGTGCCAGCAGACATGGGGGTCAAGAGACCCAGTACTTC. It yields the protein CASRHGGQETQYF. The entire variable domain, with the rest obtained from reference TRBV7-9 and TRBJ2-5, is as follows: DTGVSQNPRHKITKRGQNVTFRCDPISEHNRLYWYRQTLGQGPEFLTYFQNEAQLEKSRLLSDRFSAERPKGSFSTLEIQRTEQGDSAMYLCASRHGGQETQYFGPGTRLLVL.

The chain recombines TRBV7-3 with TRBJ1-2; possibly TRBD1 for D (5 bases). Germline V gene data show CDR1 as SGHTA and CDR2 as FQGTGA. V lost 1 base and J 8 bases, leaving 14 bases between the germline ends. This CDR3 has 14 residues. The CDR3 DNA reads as TGTGCCAGCAGCTTAATCGGCAGCGGGGGAGGCTACACCTTC. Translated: CASSLIGSGGGYTF.

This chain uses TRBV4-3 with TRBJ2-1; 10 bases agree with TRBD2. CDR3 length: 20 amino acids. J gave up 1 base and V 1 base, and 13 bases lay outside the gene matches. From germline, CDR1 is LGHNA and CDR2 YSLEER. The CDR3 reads CASSQVLLAGAPSSYNEQFF. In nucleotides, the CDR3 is TGCGCCAGCAGCCAAGTTCTCCTAGCGGGAGCCCCCTCTTCCTACAATGAGCAGTTCTTC.

The chain's CDR3 is CASSWAGGEQFF. In DNA form, the CDR3 reads TGCGCCAGCAGCTGGGCGGGGGGTGAGCAGTTCTTC. This chain links TRBV5-1 with TRBJ2-1; TRBD2 agrees at 8 bases. Germline V gene lookup returns CDR1 SGHRS and CDR2 YFSETQ. The CDR3 consists of 12 residues. V trimming: 3 bases; J trimming: 9 bases; junction bases outside the gene matches: 2.

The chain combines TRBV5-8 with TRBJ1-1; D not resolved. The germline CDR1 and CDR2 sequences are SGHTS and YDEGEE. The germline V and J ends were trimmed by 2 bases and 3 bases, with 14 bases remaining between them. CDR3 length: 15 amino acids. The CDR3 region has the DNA TGTGCCAGCAGCTTCATTGCGGCTAGAGACACTGAAGCTTTCTTT. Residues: CASSFIAARDTEAFF. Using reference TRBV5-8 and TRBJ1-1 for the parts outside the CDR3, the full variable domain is EAGVTQSPTHLIKTRGQQATLRCSPISGHTSVYWYQQALGLGLQFLLWYDEGEERNRGNFPPRFSGRQFPNYSSELNVNALELEDSALYLCASSFIAARDTEAFFGQGTRLTVV.

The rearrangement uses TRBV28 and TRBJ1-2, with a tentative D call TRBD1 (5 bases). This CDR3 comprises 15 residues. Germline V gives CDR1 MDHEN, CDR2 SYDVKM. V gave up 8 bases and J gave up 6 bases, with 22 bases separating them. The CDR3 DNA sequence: TGTGCCAGCTCCCGGGGCTTCCGGGGACGGGATGGCTACACCTTC. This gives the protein CASSRGFRGRDGYTF.

In DNA, the CDR3 is TGTGCCAGCTCACCCCGGGACAGGGCTCTTAATGAGCAGTTCTTC. It encodes CASSPRDRALNEQFF. The chain has TRBV18 and TRBJ2-1; 9 bases agree with TRBD1. Losses at the gene ends were 3 bases for V and 7 bases for J; bases not matched to a gene: 7. In germline, CDR1 is KGHSH, CDR2 LQKENI. This CDR3 spans 15 amino acids. Full variable domain (missing parts from reference TRBV18 and TRBJ2-1): NAGVMQNPRHLVRRRGQEARLRCSPMKGHSHVYWYRQLPEEGLKFMVYLQKENIIDESGMPKERFSAEFPKEGPSILRIQQVVRGDSAAYFCASSPRDRALNEQFFGPGTRLTVL.

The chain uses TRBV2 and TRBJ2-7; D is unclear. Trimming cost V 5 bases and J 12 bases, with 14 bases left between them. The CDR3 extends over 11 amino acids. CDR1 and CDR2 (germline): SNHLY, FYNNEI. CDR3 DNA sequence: TGTGCCAGCAGTCCGACCTCAATGCGGTACTTC. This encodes CASSPTSMRYF.

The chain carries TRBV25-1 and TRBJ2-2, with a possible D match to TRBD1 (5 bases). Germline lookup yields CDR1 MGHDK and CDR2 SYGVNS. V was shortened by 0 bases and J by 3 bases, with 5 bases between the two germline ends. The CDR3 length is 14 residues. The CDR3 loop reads CASSEYRDTGELFF. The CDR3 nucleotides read TGTGCCAGCAGTGAATACAGGGACACCGGGGAGCTGTTTTTT.

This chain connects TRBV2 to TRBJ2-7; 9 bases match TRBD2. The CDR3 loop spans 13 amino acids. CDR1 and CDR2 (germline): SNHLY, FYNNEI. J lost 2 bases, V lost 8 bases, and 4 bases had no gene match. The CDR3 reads CASHSGRTYEQYF. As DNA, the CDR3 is TGTGCCAGCCACAGCGGGAGGACCTACGAGCAGTACTTC.

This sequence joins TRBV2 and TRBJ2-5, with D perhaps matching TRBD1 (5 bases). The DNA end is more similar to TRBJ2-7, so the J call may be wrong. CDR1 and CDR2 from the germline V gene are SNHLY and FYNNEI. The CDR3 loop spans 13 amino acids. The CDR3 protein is CASSAVGPYEQYF. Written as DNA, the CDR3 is TGTGCCAGCAGTGCGGTGGGGCCCTACGAGCAGTACTTC.

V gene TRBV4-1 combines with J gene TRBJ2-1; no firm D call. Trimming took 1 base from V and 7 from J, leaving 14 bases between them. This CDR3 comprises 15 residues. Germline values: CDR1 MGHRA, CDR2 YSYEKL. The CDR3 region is CASSQVPHAVNEQFF. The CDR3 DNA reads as TGCGCCAGCAGCCAAGTCCCCCATGCTGTAAATGAGCAGTTCTTC.

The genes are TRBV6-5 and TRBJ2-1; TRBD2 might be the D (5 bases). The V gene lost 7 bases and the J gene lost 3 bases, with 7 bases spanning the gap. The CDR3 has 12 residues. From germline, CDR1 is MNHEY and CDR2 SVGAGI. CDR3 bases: TGTGCCAGCAAGCGGCTCTACAATGAGCAGTTCTTC. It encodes CASKRLYNEQFF.

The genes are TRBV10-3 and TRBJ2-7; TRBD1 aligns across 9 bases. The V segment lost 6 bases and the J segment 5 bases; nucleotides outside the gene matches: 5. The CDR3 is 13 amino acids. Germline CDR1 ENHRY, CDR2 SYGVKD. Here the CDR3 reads CAIRPGTGNEQYF. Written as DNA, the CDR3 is TGTGCCATCAGGCCCGGGACAGGGAACGAGCAGTACTTC.

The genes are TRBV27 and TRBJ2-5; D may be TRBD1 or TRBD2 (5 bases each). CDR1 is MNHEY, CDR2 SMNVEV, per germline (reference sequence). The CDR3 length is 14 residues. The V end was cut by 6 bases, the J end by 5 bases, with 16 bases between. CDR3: CASSPQGPRETQYF. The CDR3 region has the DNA TGTGCCAGCAGCCCCCAGGGACCAAGGGAGACCCAGTACTTC.

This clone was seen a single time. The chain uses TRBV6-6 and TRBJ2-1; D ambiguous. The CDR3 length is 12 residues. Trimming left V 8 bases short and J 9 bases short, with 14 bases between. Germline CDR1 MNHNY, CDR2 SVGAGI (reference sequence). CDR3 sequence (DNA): TGTGCCAGCCTCTCCAGTTTGTTTGAGCAGTTCTTC. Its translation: CASLSSLFEQFF.